Listed below are T cell receptor beta chains from one sample, sequenced in a study of OX40 agonist ivuxolimab in advanced cancers. Here immunoSEQ multiplex PCR was the method, and the copy in TCRdb shows in-frame clones only, minus some. The sample yields around 30,000 clones, 65% to 75% seen once. The input for sequencing was CD4+ or CD8+ T cells sorted from blood, taken in a trial of the OX40 agonist ivuxolimab. The receptors were gathered from an adult with an advanced solid tumor such as melanoma, head and neck, liver or kidney cancer. Each CDR3 is given without its conserved first and last residue. D genes are given only for firm matches.

j_call: TRBJ1-5
d_call: .
v_call: TRBV6-1
cdr3_aa: ASEEGSNQPQH

j_call: TRBJ1-1
d_call: .
v_call: TRBV10-1
cdr3_aa: ASSLDGMNTEAF

j_call: TRBJ2-3
d_call: TRBD2
v_call: TRBV7-2
cdr3_aa: ASVQTSGGFGSTDTQY

j_call: TRBJ2-7
d_call: .
v_call: TRBV2
cdr3_aa: ASISRVPYEQY

j_call: TRBJ2-3
d_call: .
v_call: TRBV29-1
cdr3_aa: SVEYVGDTQY

j_call: TRBJ2-5
d_call: .
v_call: TRBV6-6
cdr3_aa: ASSGQFQETQY

j_call: TRBJ1-5
d_call: .
v_call: TRBV28
cdr3_aa: ASRPPGGSQPQH

j_call: TRBJ2-3
d_call: .
v_call: TRBV30
cdr3_aa: AWSVDLTQY

j_call: TRBJ2-1
d_call: TRBD2
v_call: TRBV2
cdr3_aa: ASSARLAGTPLEQF

j_call: TRBJ1-2
d_call: .
v_call: TRBV5-5
cdr3_aa: ASSLTGELSYGYT

j_call: TRBJ2-3
d_call: TRBD2
v_call: TRBV27
cdr3_aa: ASSPIAGFTDTQY

j_call: TRBJ1-3
d_call: TRBD1
v_call: TRBV6-5
cdr3_aa: ASSSGGNSGNTIY

j_call: TRBJ1-4
d_call: TRBD1
v_call: TRBV2
cdr3_aa: ASSGGDSLNEKLF

j_call: TRBJ2-7
d_call: .
v_call: TRBV7-9
cdr3_aa: ASSLFRGDEQY

j_call: TRBJ2-5
d_call: .
v_call: TRBV12-5
cdr3_aa: ASGLGTHKETQY

j_call: TRBJ1-4
d_call: .
v_call: TRBV5-1
cdr3_aa: ASSLAPNEKLF

j_call: TRBJ2-2
d_call: .
v_call: TRBV7-3
cdr3_aa: ASSLTGWGTGELF

j_call: TRBJ1-3
d_call: .
v_call: TRBV5-6
cdr3_aa: ASSTFRNTIY

j_call: TRBJ2-2
d_call: .
v_call: TRBV11-2
cdr3_aa: ASSLDLFGGGGELF

j_call: TRBJ2-2
d_call: .
v_call: TRBV5-1
cdr3_aa: ASRTATGELF

j_call: TRBJ1-1
d_call: .
v_call: TRBV9
cdr3_aa: ASSRTVMNTEAF

j_call: TRBJ1-6
d_call: .
v_call: TRBV18
cdr3_aa: ASSPSGVSSYNSPLH

j_call: TRBJ1-1
d_call: .
v_call: TRBV6-1
cdr3_aa: ASRSREVRAF

j_call: TRBJ2-1
d_call: TRBD2
v_call: TRBV30
cdr3_aa: AWSRLAGINEQF

j_call: TRBJ2-3
d_call: .
v_call: TRBV30
cdr3_aa: AWSMDTDTQY

j_call: TRBJ2-6
d_call: TRBD1
v_call: TRBV28
cdr3_aa: ASSAPGTGYNVLT

j_call: TRBJ1-5
d_call: .
v_call: TRBV6-1
cdr3_aa: ASSDALAGQPQH

j_call: TRBJ2-1
d_call: .
v_call: TRBV5-1
cdr3_aa: ASSRSSYNEQF

j_call: TRBJ1-2
d_call: TRBD1
v_call: TRBV29-1
cdr3_aa: SVLQGRNNYGYT

j_call: TRBJ1-1
d_call: .
v_call: TRBV30
cdr3_aa: AWSVTASRAF

j_call: TRBJ1-6
d_call: TRBD1
v_call: TRBV7-9
cdr3_aa: ASSGQGDNSPLH

j_call: TRBJ2-2
d_call: .
v_call: TRBV10-1
cdr3_aa: ASSELQTTGELF

j_call: TRBJ1-2
d_call: TRBD1
v_call: TRBV19
cdr3_aa: ASSISTGTGTYGYT

j_call: TRBJ2-2
d_call: TRBD1
v_call: TRBV10-3
cdr3_aa: AISGDREFAGELF

j_call: TRBJ2-2
d_call: .
v_call: TRBV28
cdr3_aa: ASSLHTSPGELF

j_call: TRBJ2-2
d_call: .
v_call: TRBV9
cdr3_aa: ASSVEWGRKLF

j_call: TRBJ2-1
d_call: TRBD2
v_call: TRBV2
cdr3_aa: ASTAGDSYNEQF

j_call: TRBJ2-7
d_call: .
v_call: TRBV6-5
cdr3_aa: ASSYLPAYEQY

j_call: TRBJ1-5
d_call: .
v_call: TRBV2
cdr3_aa: ASSTLQSNQPQH

j_call: TRBJ1-3
d_call: .
v_call: TRBV7-8
cdr3_aa: ASSPYAGTAGNTIY

j_call: TRBJ2-1
d_call: TRBD1
v_call: TRBV4-1
cdr3_aa: ASSQEWGTVNNEQF

j_call: TRBJ1-5
d_call: .
v_call: TRBV15
cdr3_aa: AIERTYSNQPQH

j_call: TRBJ1-2
d_call: .
v_call: TRBV15
cdr3_aa: ATSRDQADNYGYT

j_call: TRBJ1-1
d_call: TRBD1
v_call: TRBV10-3
cdr3_aa: AISESEDRANTEAF

j_call: TRBJ2-3
d_call: .
v_call: TRBV7-6
cdr3_aa: ASSKTSTDTQY

j_call: TRBJ1-5
d_call: TRBD1
v_call: TRBV19
cdr3_aa: ASSTGVLRQGGQPQH

j_call: TRBJ2-3
d_call: .
v_call: TRBV19
cdr3_aa: ASSKGQTSTDTQY

j_call: TRBJ1-1
d_call: TRBD1
v_call: TRBV6-1
cdr3_aa: ASSETGAGTEAF

j_call: TRBJ2-3
d_call: .
v_call: TRBV5-1
cdr3_aa: ASRAGPSTDTQY

j_call: TRBJ1-2
d_call: .
v_call: TRBV10-3
cdr3_aa: AIYSPSGVGRGYT

j_call: TRBJ1-6
d_call: TRBD1
v_call: TRBV18
cdr3_aa: ASSRLGQVVNSPLH

j_call: TRBJ2-2
d_call: TRBD2
v_call: TRBV7-9
cdr3_aa: ASSLDGGRLF

j_call: TRBJ2-1
d_call: TRBD2
v_call: TRBV10-3
cdr3_aa: AISDKGLAGGYNEQF

j_call: TRBJ2-3
d_call: .
v_call: TRBV30
cdr3_aa: AWSVGGNTDTQY

j_call: TRBJ2-3
d_call: .
v_call: TRBV27
cdr3_aa: ASSLLNAGRDTDTQY

j_call: TRBJ2-3
d_call: TRBD2
v_call: TRBV10-2
cdr3_aa: ATGLRTDTQY

j_call: TRBJ2-5
d_call: TRBD1
v_call: TRBV7-7
cdr3_aa: ASSQDREETQY

j_call: TRBJ2-1
d_call: TRBD1
v_call: TRBV4-2
cdr3_aa: ASSQRDRGQSEQF

j_call: TRBJ2-5
d_call: .
v_call: TRBV19
cdr3_aa: ASRRVGETQY